This T cell receptor (beta chain) appears in the sequencing data of a study of cytomegalovirus exposure and HLA in healthy donors. Study-level results: Investigators reported approximately 150 TCR beta chains as tied to cytomegalovirus. Sequencing depth roughly uniform across donors was assumed in presence/absence analyses.

13 Jbeta primers and 60 Vbeta primers were used for the PCR. Original methodology: Tens of millions of unique TCR beta chains, 8.5 million to 14 million shared, were counted in a later analysis. Profiling relied on immunoSEQ multiplex PCR, and the TCRdb table lists in-frame clones only, not all of them. V and J calls and clone size come straight from that table; D and trimming were deduced from the DNA. Here the sample spans 140,000 to 150,000 clones, 65% to 80% being singletons. From germline, CDR1 is SGHVS and CDR2 FNYEAQ. V was pared by 5 bases and J by 5 bases, with 15 bases between. The CDR3 contains 15 residues. With regard to this clone: Antigen: not known.

V usage is TRBV7-6 and J usage is TRBJ2-2, with D perhaps matching TRBD2 (6 bases). The TCR originated in a male donor in good health and CMV-seronegative. The sequencing sample was made of PBMCs. This chain's CDR3 is CASSPRLARTGELFF. For the CDR3, the DNA is TGTGCCAGCAGCCCGCGGCTAGCGCGTACCGGGGAGCTGTTTTTT.